What follows describes a single TCR beta chain. These data come from a study of identical twins. CDR3 length equals 15 residues. Germline values: CDR1 SGHRS, CDR2 YFSETQ. Trimming took 5 bases from V and 0 from J, leaving 11 bases between them. The authors used template switching to add a universal primer site and gave cDNA unique molecular identifiers. TCRdb re-derived calls from the 5' RACE reads in MiXCR, one entry per CDR3 protein. This table holds around 500,000 distinct CDR3 sequences, 14% found once. A further study also used this sample, focusing on yellow fever vaccine responses in identical twins. Per that study: Among the twins, the vaccine T cell response reportedly seemed partly convergent and partly personalized.

This receptor was obtained from a woman aged 18-29 years in good health. Sequencing input: CD4+ T cells sorted from blood. V gene TRBV5-1 combines with J gene TRBJ2-2; D unclear. The CDR3 sequence is CASRNGSSNTGELFF. CDR3 sequence (DNA): TGCGCCAGCAGAAACGGGTCCTCGAACACCGGGGAGCTGTTTTTT. Filled out from reference TRBV5-1 and TRBJ2-2, the complete variable domain reads KAGVTQTPRYLIKTRGQQVTLSCSPISGHRSVSWYQQTPGQGLQFLFEYFSETQRNKGNFPGRFSGRQFSNSRSEMNVSTLELGDSALYLCASRNGSSNTGELFFGEGSRLTVL.